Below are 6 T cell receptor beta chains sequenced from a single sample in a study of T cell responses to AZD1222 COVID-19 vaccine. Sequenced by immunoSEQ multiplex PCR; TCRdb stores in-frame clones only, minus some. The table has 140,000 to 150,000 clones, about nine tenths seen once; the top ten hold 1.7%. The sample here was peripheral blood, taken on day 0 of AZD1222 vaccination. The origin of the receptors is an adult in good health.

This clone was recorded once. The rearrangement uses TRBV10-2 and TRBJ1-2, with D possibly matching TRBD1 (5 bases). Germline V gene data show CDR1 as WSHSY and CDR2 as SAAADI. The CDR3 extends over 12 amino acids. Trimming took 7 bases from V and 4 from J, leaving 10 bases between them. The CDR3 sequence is CASMGDAYGYTF. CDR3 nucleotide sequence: TGCGCCAGCATGGGGGACGCCTATGGCTACACCTTC.

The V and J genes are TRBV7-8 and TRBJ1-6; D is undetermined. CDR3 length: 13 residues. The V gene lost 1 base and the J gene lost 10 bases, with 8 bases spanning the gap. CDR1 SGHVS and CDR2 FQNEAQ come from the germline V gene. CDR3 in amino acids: CASSLEPYSPLHF. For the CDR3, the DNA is TGTGCCAGCAGCTTAGAACCGTACTCACCCCTCCACTTT.

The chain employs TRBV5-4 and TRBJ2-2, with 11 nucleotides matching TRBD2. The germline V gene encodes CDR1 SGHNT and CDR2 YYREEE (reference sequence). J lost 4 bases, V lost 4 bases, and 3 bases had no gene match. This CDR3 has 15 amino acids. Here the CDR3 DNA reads TGTGCCAGCAGCCCCGGACTAGCGGGCACCGGGGAGCTGTTTTTT. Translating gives CASSPGLAGTGELFF.

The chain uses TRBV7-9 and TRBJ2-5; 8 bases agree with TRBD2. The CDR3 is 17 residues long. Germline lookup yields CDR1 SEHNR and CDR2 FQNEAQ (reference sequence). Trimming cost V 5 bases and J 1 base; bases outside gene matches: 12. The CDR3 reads CASSRVGLTSGQETQYF. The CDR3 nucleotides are TGTGCCAGCAGCCGCGTGGGGCTCACTAGCGGCCAAGAGACCCAGTACTTC. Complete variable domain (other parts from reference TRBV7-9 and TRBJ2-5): DTGVSQNPRHKITKRGQNVTFRCDPISEHNRLYWYRQTLGQGPEFLTYFQNEAQLEKSRLLSDRFSAERPKGSFSTLEIQRTEQGDSAMYLCASSRVGLTSGQETQYFGPGTRLLVL.

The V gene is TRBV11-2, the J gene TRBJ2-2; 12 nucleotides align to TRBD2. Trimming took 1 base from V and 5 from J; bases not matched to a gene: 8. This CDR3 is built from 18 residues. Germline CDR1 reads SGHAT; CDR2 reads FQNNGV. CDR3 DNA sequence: TGTGCCAGCAGCTTAGGTCCCCGACTAGCGGGAGTAACCGGGGAGCTGTTTTTT. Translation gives CASSLGPRLAGVTGELFF.

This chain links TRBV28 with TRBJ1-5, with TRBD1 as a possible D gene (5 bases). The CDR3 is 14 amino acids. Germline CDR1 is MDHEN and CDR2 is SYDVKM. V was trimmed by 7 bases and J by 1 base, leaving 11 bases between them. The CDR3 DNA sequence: TGTGCCAGCACCCCTTGGGGGAGCAATCAGCCCCAGCATTTT. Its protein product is CASTPWGSNQPQHF.